This T cell receptor (beta chain) was observed in a study of glioma-infiltrating T cells after dendritic cell vaccination. Between the trimmed V and J ends, which lost 5 bases and 2 bases, there was a span of 16 bases. This CDR3 comprises 15 residues. The V gene's germline CDR1 is MNHEY and CDR2 SMNVEV (reference sequence). Primers: 60 V beta forward and 13 J beta reverse. Data came from immunoSEQ multiplex PCR; TCRdb stores just in-frame clones and leaves some out. Of approximately 22,000 clones detected, about four fifths appear once; the ten largest clones hold 30% to 45%. The receptor's source is a human donor with glioblastoma. Here the sequenced sample was blood, taken before dendritic cell vaccination. This rearrangement joins TRBV27 to TRBJ2-7, with a tentative D call TRBD2 (6 bases). The CDR3 loop reads CASSIIADSPYEQYF. In DNA form, the CDR3 reads TGTGCCAGCAGTATCATAGCGGACTCACCCTACGAGCAGTACTTC.